The 21 T cell receptor beta chains presented below share a single source sample, sequenced in a study of CD8 T cells in ankylosing spondylitis. MiXCR, run by TCRdb on the 5' RACE reads, gives a single entry per CDR3 protein. The sample lists some 140,000 distinct CDR3 sequences; about 7.3% were seen once. Sequenced sample: blood, either unsorted or a sorted T cell fraction (not recorded which). Source of these receptors: a female donor with ankylosing spondylitis or in good health (not recorded which).

There are many counts of this clonotype. The chain links TRBV2 to TRBJ2-1; D is ambiguous. The CDR3 contains 15 residues. Germline assignment: CDR1 SNHLY and CDR2 FYNNEI. V dropped 4 bases and J dropped 0 bases, with 10 bases sitting between them. The CDR3 sequence is CASSGQTSSYNEQFF. The CDR3 DNA sequence: TGTGCCAGCAGTGGGCAGACCAGCTCCTACAATGAGCAGTTCTTC.

This clonotype was seen repeatedly, ten times or more. CDR3 nucleotide sequence: TGCAGTGCTAGGTCCGGGACAGGTGTGTACGAGCAGTACTTC. Translated, it gives CSARSGTGVYEQYF. The rearrangement links TRBV20-1 to TRBJ2-7; TRBD1 matches at 8 bases. The length of the CDR3 is 14 residues. Germline-derived CDR1 and CDR2 are DFQATT and SNEGSKA (reference sequence). J gave up 4 bases and V 3 bases, and 8 bases lay outside the gene matches.

This clonotype was recorded many times. The genes are TRBV4-1 and TRBJ2-5, with D possibly being TRBD2 (6 bases). CDR3 length: 19 amino acids. Trimming shortened V by 1 base and J by 5 bases, and 26 bases separated the two germline ends. In germline, CDR1 is MGHRA, CDR2 YSYEKL. CDR3 sequence (DNA): TGCGCCAGCAGCCAAGGAACACCGCTCGGGACTTCCTGGAGGGAGACCCAGTACTTC. Its protein is CASSQGTPLGTSWRETQYF.

The sample holds many counts of this clonotype. The chain is built from TRBV20-1 and TRBJ1-6; TRBD1 agrees at 8 bases. The CDR3 has 14 residues. The ends lost 1 base at V and 10 bases at J; junction bases unmatched: 6. Germline CDR1 reads DFQATT; CDR2 reads SNEGSKA (reference sequence). The CDR3 nucleotides read TGCAGTGCTAGAGCTACAGGGGGAGGCTCACCCCTCCACTTT. Amino acids: CSARATGGGSPLHF.

This clonotype was seen many times. V usage is TRBV5-1 and J usage is TRBJ1-1; D gene ambiguous. The length of the CDR3 is 14 residues. V shed 0 bases and J shed 4 bases, with 10 bases lying between them. Germline-derived CDR1 and CDR2 are SGHRS and YFSETQ. CDR3 in amino acids: CASSLAGRITEAFF. The CDR3, as DNA: TGCGCCAGCAGCTTGGCCGGGCGGATCACTGAAGCTTTCTTT.

This clonotype came up many times. This chain uses TRBV4-2 with TRBJ2-4, with TRBD2 identical over 14 bases. Per germline, CDR1 LGHNA and CDR2 YNFKEQ. V gave up 1 base and J gave up 7 bases; unmatched junction bases: 9. This CDR3 is 18 amino acids long. The CDR3 protein is CASSQVGTSGGLRNIQYF. The CDR3 DNA sequence: TGTGCCAGCAGCCAAGTCGGGACTAGCGGGGGTTTGAGGAACATTCAGTACTTC.

The table lists this clonotype with a few counts. The chain has TRBV15 and TRBJ2-3; D might be TRBD1 (5 bases). The CDR3 totals 14 residues. Trimming stripped 0 bases from V and 2 bases from J, with 6 bases between. Per germline, CDR1 LNHNV and CDR2 YYDKDF (reference sequence). The CDR3 loop reads CATSRDGATDTQYF. The CDR3 bases are TGTGCCACCAGCAGAGATGGGGCCACAGATACGCAGTATTTT. The variable domain in full, completed from reference TRBV15 and TRBJ2-3, reads DAMVIQNPRYQVTQFGKPVTLSCSQTLNHNVMYWYQQKSSQAPKLLFHYYDKDFNNEADTPDNFQSRRPNTSFCFLDIRSPGLGDTAMYLCATSRDGATDTQYFGPGTRLTVL.

This clonotype was observed at least ten times. This rearrangement joins TRBV4-3 to TRBJ2-1; perhaps TRBD2 as D (6 bases). This CDR3 is 14 amino acids long. Germline CDR1 LGHNA, CDR2 YSLEER. Trimming removed 3 bases from V and 2 bases from J, with 8 bases in between. The CDR3 region has the DNA TGCGCCAGCAGCCAGACGGGGGCCTACAATGAGCAGTTCTTC. Its translation is CASSQTGAYNEQFF.

At least ten counts were recorded for this clonotype. The chain is built from TRBV6-2 or TRBV6-3 and TRBJ2-1; TRBD2 aligns across 13 bases. Per germline, CDR1 MNHEY and CDR2 SVGEGT. The CDR3 consists of 15 residues. V lost 6 bases to trimming and J lost 7 bases; unmatched junction nucleotides: 6. The CDR3 region is CASSRTSGGGNEQFF. CDR3 nucleotides: TGTGCCAGCAGCCGGACTAGCGGGGGTGGTAATGAGCAGTTCTTC.

This clonotype was seen only a few times. The chain has TRBV18 and TRBJ2-5; TRBD1 aligns across 7 bases. Germline V gene sequence: CDR1 KGHSH, CDR2 LQKENI. Trimming removed 3 bases from V and 2 bases from J; junction bases left unmatched: 9. The CDR3 consists of 16 residues. The CDR3 sequence is CASSPRQGWVQETQYF. CDR3 in DNA: TGTGCCAGCTCACCGAGACAGGGTTGGGTTCAAGAGACCCAGTACTTC.

This clonotype was recorded at least ten times. The chain links TRBV20-1 to TRBJ2-5, with TRBD1 matching over 8 bases. The V gene's germline CDR1 is DFQATT and CDR2 SNEGSKA (reference sequence). V was pared by 1 base and J by 2 bases, with 3 bases of the junction left unmatched. This CDR3 has 14 amino acids. CDR3 sequence reads: CSARGTGPQETQYF. CDR3 bases: TGCAGTGCTAGAGGGACAGGGCCGCAAGAGACCCAGTACTTC.

This clonotype was seen ten or more times. This chain uses TRBV15 with TRBJ1-1, with D perhaps matching TRBD1 (6 bases). CDR3 length equals 16 residues. Trimming took 1 base from V and 0 from J, leaving 12 bases between them. The V gene's germline CDR1 is LNHNV and CDR2 YYDKDF (reference sequence). CDR3 amino acids: CATSRGDRPLNTEAFF. The CDR3 nucleotides read TGTGCCACCAGCAGAGGCGACAGGCCTTTGAACACTGAAGCTTTCTTT.

In its sample, this clonotype was seen many times. The CDR3 DNA sequence: TGTGCCAGCAGTGAATCCGCAAATCAGCCCCAGCATTTT. Translated: CASSESANQPQHF. The chain is built from TRBV6-1 and TRBJ1-5; D unresolved. Trimming left V 2 bases short and J 4 bases short, with 6 bases between. CDR1 MNHNS and CDR2 SASEGT come from the germline V gene. The CDR3 loop spans 13 amino acids.

The table lists this clonotype with many counts. The genes are TRBV5-5 and TRBJ2-1; weak D call: TRBD2 (6 bases). Between the trimmed V and J ends, which lost 0 bases and 11 bases, there was a span of 9 bases. CDR1 SGHKS and CDR2 YYEKEE come from the germline V gene (reference sequence). The CDR3 runs 12 residues. CDR3 nucleotide sequence: TGTGCCAGCAGCTTGGGTCTAGCGCAGCAGTTCTTC. It specifies CASSLGLAQQFF.

This clonotype was recorded many times. The chain joins TRBV27 to TRBJ1-5; a weak D match, TRBD1 (5 bases). The CDR3 sequence is 13 residues long. Germline loops: CDR1 MNHEY, CDR2 SMNVEV (reference sequence). V dropped 5 bases and J dropped 8 bases, with 13 bases sitting between them. CDR3 protein: CASSIIGDEPQHF. As DNA, the CDR3 is TGTGCCAGCAGTATAATAGGGGATGAGCCCCAGCATTTT.

This clonotype was picked up many times. The genes are TRBV7-6 and TRBJ2-7; D might be TRBD1 (6 bases). This CDR3 has 16 amino acids. Germline V gives CDR1 SGHVS, CDR2 FNYEAQ. Trimming removed 1 base at V and 0 bases at J, with 13 bases between. Here the CDR3 DNA reads TGTGCCAGCAGCTTAGGGGGGCGGACAGTCTCCTACGAGCAGTACTTC. This sequence encodes CASSLGGRTVSYEQYF.

This clonotype showed up many times. The chain is built from TRBV30 and TRBJ1-1; TRBD1 is a possible D gene (6 bases). The germline V gene has CDR1 GTSNPN and CDR2 SVGIG (reference sequence). This CDR3 spans 13 amino acids. Deletions cut 0 bases from V and 1 base from J, with 6 bases between. The CDR3 loop is CAWSVGGNTEAFF. The CDR3 region has the DNA TGTGCCTGGAGTGTAGGGGGGAACACTGAAGCTTTCTTT.

This clonotype was seen at least ten times. CDR3: CASSPSGAPNSPLHF. In nucleotides, the CDR3 is TGCGCCAGCAGCCCATCCGGGGCCCCAAATTCACCCCTCCACTTT. The V and J genes are TRBV5-1 and TRBJ1-6, with D possibly TRBD1 on 5 matching bases. This CDR3 region has 15 residues. Germline V gives CDR1 SGHRS, CDR2 YFSETQ. V was pared by 4 bases and J by 7 bases, with 15 bases between.

This clonotype was found many times. The chain recombines TRBV11-2 with TRBJ2-5; 10 nucleotides match TRBD2. The CDR3 contains 18 residues. The J segment lost 4 bases and the V segment lost 0 bases, leaving 11 bases of the junction unmatched. The germline gives CDR1 SGHAT, CDR2 FQNNGV. CDR3 bases: TGTGCCAGCAGCTTAGAGCTAGCGGGGGCACCGTCAGCAGAGACCCAGTACTTC. Translated: CASSLELAGAPSAETQYF.

This clonotype has a count of ten or more. The CDR3 region is CASSPIGGTREYPYNEQFF. The CDR3 coding sequence is TGCGCCAGCAGCCCAATCGGGGGAACCAGGGAATATCCTTACAATGAGCAGTTCTTC. This rearrangement joins TRBV23-1 to TRBJ2-1, with D maybe TRBD2 (6 bases). TRBV23-1 is placed among ORFs of uncertain function. V shed 6 bases and J shed 4 bases, with 28 bases lying between them. The CDR3 has 19 amino acids.

This clonotype was found many times. The chain employs TRBV5-5 and TRBJ1-3, with TRBD1 as a possible D gene (5 bases). The CDR3 loop spans 17 amino acids. CDR1 and CDR2 (germline): SGHKS, YYEKEE (reference sequence). Deletions cut 1 base from V and 0 bases from J, with 14 bases between. CDR3 in amino acids: CASSLIPWQGSGNTIYF. CDR3 nucleotides: TGTGCCAGCAGCTTGATTCCGTGGCAGGGCTCTGGAAACACCATATATTTT.